The 23 T cell receptor beta chains in this list originate from one sample, sequenced in a study of T cells in Graves' hyperthyroidism and ophthalmopathy. RNA transcripts were the template for amplifying TCR beta CDR3 regions. Researchers ran a first-round RT-PCR on the TCR CDR3 using the HTBI primer set. A single record per CDR3 protein comes from TCRdb applying MiXCR to the multiplex PCR reads. The sample includes a few hundred thousand distinct CDR3 sequences, about 15% of them seen just once. The specimen was blood. The receptor set was obtained from a woman between 18 and 29 years old with Graves' hyperthyroidism that later progressed to Graves' ophthalmopathy.

This clonotype has more than one count but fewer than ten. The chain couples TRBV4-2 to TRBJ2-1, with 8 nucleotides matching TRBD2. The CDR3 spans 14 residues. The germline gives CDR1 LGHNA, CDR2 YNFKEQ. V lost 1 base and J lost 7; bases outside the gene matches: 3. The CDR3 DNA sequence: TGTGCCAGCAGCCAAGCATCTAGCGGGAATGAGCAGTTCTTC. Its protein product is CASSQASSGNEQFF.

The sample holds a few counts of this clonotype. J is TRBJ2-1 and V is TRBV19; 7 bases align to TRBD2. Germline-derived CDR1 and CDR2 are LNHDA and SQIVND (reference sequence). The junction had 6 bases not matched to a gene; V was cut back by 5 bases and J by 2 bases. The CDR3 sequence is 15 residues long. The CDR3 region is CASSETSAPYNEQFF. CDR3 nucleotides: TGTGCCAGTAGTGAAACTAGCGCTCCCTACAATGAGCAGTTCTTC.

The genes are TRBV7-9 and TRBJ1-6; unclear D gene. The CDR3 spans 15 residues. V lost 3 bases and J 7 bases, leaving 13 bases between the germline ends. Germline V CDR1 and CDR2: SEHNR, FQNEAQ (reference sequence). The CDR3 DNA follows: TGTGCCAGCAGCTTCTCCCAAGAGCGGAATTCACCCCTCCACTTT. Translation: CASSFSQERNSPLHF.

This clonotype was counted at least ten times. This chain uses TRBV7-6 with TRBJ2-3, with TRBD2 as a possible D gene (6 bases). Trimming pared 5 bases from V and 6 bases from J, leaving 15 bases between. The CDR3 has 14 amino acids. From germline, CDR1 is SGHVS and CDR2 FNYEAQ. CDR3 protein: CASSPAGPVDTQYF. The CDR3 DNA reads TGTGCCAGCAGCCCAGCGGGCCCTGTGGATACGCAGTATTTT.

This clonotype was counted many times. V and J are TRBV11-2 and TRBJ1-2, with TRBD1 identical over 10 bases. The germline gives CDR1 SGHAT, CDR2 FQNNGV. V was clipped by 5 bases and J by 4 bases; unmatched bases: 7. The length of the CDR3 is 15 residues. Here the CDR3 reads CASSRGDRGGYGYTF. CDR3 nucleotide sequence: TGTGCCAGCAGCAGAGGGGACAGGGGTGGCTATGGCTACACCTTC.

In this sample, this clonotype turned up many times. V gene TRBV10-3 combines with J gene TRBJ2-7; TRBD1 matches 9 bases. Germline CDR1 is ENHRY and CDR2 is SYGVKD. The CDR3 length is 15 residues. V lost 2 bases to trimming and J lost 5 bases; unmatched junction nucleotides: 7. CDR3 DNA sequence: TGTGCCATCAGTGAGGGGGACAGGGAGTTCGACGAGCAGTACTTC. Protein product: CAISEGDREFDEQYF.

Many counts were recorded for this clonotype. The chain uses TRBV5-1 and TRBJ2-7, with 7 positions matching TRBD1. V lost 0 bases and J lost 4; bases outside the gene matches: 10. Germline V lookup: CDR1 SGHRS, CDR2 YFSETQ. This CDR3 spans 16 amino acids. The CDR3 DNA follows: TGCGCCAGCAGCTTGGCAATCGGCAGGGGGACGTACGAGCAGTACTTC. Protein: CASSLAIGRGTYEQYF. Based on the CDR3 plus reference TRBV5-1 and TRBJ2-7, the full variable domain is KAGVTQTPRYLIKTRGQQVTLSCSPISGHRSVSWYQQTPGQGLQFLFEYFSETQRNKGNFPGRFSGRQFSNSRSEMNVSTLELGDSALYLCASSLAIGRGTYEQYFGPGTRLTVT.

This clonotype was detected ten times or more. The genes are TRBV12-5 and TRBJ1-2; 9 positions match TRBD1. V lost 7 bases to trimming and J lost 0 bases; unmatched junction nucleotides: 9. The germline V gene has CDR1 LGHNT and CDR2 FRNRAP. This CDR3 has 16 residues. The CDR3 loop is CASAPDRGVTNYGYTF. In DNA form, the CDR3 reads TGTGCTAGTGCCCCGGACAGGGGAGTCACTAACTATGGCTACACCTTC.

The sample holds a few counts of this clonotype. The rearrangement uses TRBV9 and TRBJ2-2, with TRBD2 matching 15 bases. Looked up from germline, CDR1 is SGDLS and CDR2 is YYNGEE. V was clipped by 3 bases and J by 7 bases; unmatched bases: 10. The CDR3 covers 18 residues. The CDR3 bases are TGTGCCAGCAGCGCCTCTGGACTAGCGGGAGGGCATGACGGGGAGCTGTTTTTT. Its translation: CASSASGLAGGHDGELFF. Supplemented by reference TRBV9 and TRBJ2-2, the full variable domain reads DSGVTQTPKHLITATGQRVTLRCSPRSGDLSVYWYQQSLDQGLQFLIQYYNGEERAKGNILERFSAQQFPDLHSELNLSSLELGDSALYFCASSASGLAGGHDGELFFGEGSRLTVL.

The chain recombines TRBV20-1 with TRBJ2-7; 8 nucleotides match TRBD2. The CDR3 runs 14 residues. V lost 0 bases and J lost 5; bases outside the gene matches: 6. The germline V gene encodes CDR1 DFQATT and CDR2 SNEGSKA (reference sequence). The DNA of the CDR3 is TGCAGTGCTAGAGAACCTAGCGGGTTAAACGAGCAGTACTTC. Translated: CSAREPSGLNEQYF.

The J gene is TRBJ2-7, the V gene TRBV27, with 9 bases lining up with TRBD2. This CDR3 is built from 15 residues. J gave up 5 bases and V 5 bases, and 10 bases lay outside the gene matches. Germline-derived CDR1 and CDR2 are MNHEY and SMNVEV (reference sequence). The DNA for the CDR3 is TGTGCCAGCAGTGTCTATAGCGGGAGTATCGACGAGCAGTACTTC. Residues: CASSVYSGSIDEQYF.

The chain has TRBV18 and TRBJ2-7, with 11 bases identical to TRBD1. The trim removed 3 bases at V and 5 bases at J, leaving 6 bases unmatched. The CDR3 has 15 amino acids. The germline gives CDR1 KGHSH, CDR2 LQKENI. The CDR3 sequence: CASSPGTGGRNEQYF. CDR3 DNA sequence: TGTGCCAGCTCACCCGGGACAGGGGGAAGGAACGAGCAGTACTTC.

The J gene is TRBJ2-1, the V gene TRBV12-3 or TRBV12-4; 8 bases agree with TRBD1. The CDR3 spans 14 residues. Germline trimming cut 6 bases from V and 4 bases from J; bases unmatched to any gene: 5. The CDR3: CASSQRQGYNEQFF. In DNA form, the CDR3 reads TGTGCCAGCAGCCAGCGACAGGGGTACAATGAGCAGTTCTTC.

The CDR3 here is CASSLTSAASYNEQFF. CDR3 DNA: TGTGCCAGCAGCCTTACTAGCGCGGCCTCCTACAATGAGCAGTTCTTC. This rearrangement joins TRBV13 to TRBJ2-1; TRBD2 aligns across 7 bases. Germline values: CDR1 PRHDT, CDR2 FYEKMQ (reference sequence). The ends lost 5 bases at V and 0 bases at J; junction bases unmatched: 7. This CDR3 has 16 amino acids.

A few counts support this clonotype. The genes are TRBV28 and TRBJ2-3; 8 bases align to TRBD2. Per germline, CDR1 MDHEN and CDR2 SYDVKM. There are 14 residues in the CDR3. Trimming cost V 6 bases and J 0 bases; bases outside gene matches: 2. The CDR3 region is CASSGTRSTDTQYF. The CDR3 DNA is TGTGCCAGCAGCGGGACTAGGAGCACAGATACGCAGTATTTT.

This chain connects TRBV12-3 or TRBV12-4 to TRBJ2-7, with 9 bases identical to TRBD2. CDR3 length: 18 residues. Trimming at V came to 3 bases and at J to 4 bases, leaving 16 bases not matched to a gene. This chain's CDR3 is CASSFWEREVLRLYEQYF. CDR3 coding DNA: TGTGCCAGCAGTTTTTGGGAGCGGGAGGTCTTAAGGCTGTACGAGCAGTACTTC.

The chain recombines TRBV7-2 with TRBJ2-3, with 14 nucleotides matching TRBD2. The V segment lost 2 bases and the J segment 6 bases; nucleotides outside the gene matches: 7. CDR3 length equals 17 residues. Per germline, CDR1 SGHTA and CDR2 FQGNSA. CDR3 sequence: CASSLLGLAGDQDTQYF. In DNA form, the CDR3 reads TGTGCCAGCAGCTTATTGGGACTAGCGGGAGATCAGGATACGCAGTATTTT.

There are many counts of this clonotype. The chain employs TRBV2 and TRBJ2-5; D gene uncertain. Germline V gene sequence: CDR1 SNHLY, CDR2 FYNNEI. The ends were cut back, 4 bases at V and 1 base at J, with 7 bases in the middle. This CDR3 is built from 13 residues. The CDR3 bases are TGTGCCAGCAGTGGCGACTTCCAAGAGACCCAGTACTTC. This codes for CASSGDFQETQYF.

In this sample, this clonotype turned up a few times. The chain joins TRBV5-1 to TRBJ2-1; 7 positions agree with TRBD2. This CDR3 region has 18 residues. Germline lookup yields CDR1 SGHRS and CDR2 YFSETQ. Trimming cost V 0 bases and J 0 bases; bases outside gene matches: 9. The CDR3 protein is CASSLGLAAPYSYNEQFF. CDR3 in DNA: TGCGCCAGCAGCTTGGGGCTAGCGGCCCCCTACTCCTACAATGAGCAGTTCTTC.

This clonotype was seen many times. The chain joins TRBV5-1 to TRBJ2-3; 7 nucleotides align to TRBD1. V lost 8 bases and J lost 5; bases outside the gene matches: 2. This CDR3 contains 11 residues. Germline values: CDR1 SGHRS, CDR2 YFSETQ. CDR3 protein: CARTGQDTQYF. The CDR3 nucleotides read TGCGCCAGGACAGGGCAAGATACGCAGTATTTT.

This clonotype was found a few times. V is TRBV6-1 and J is TRBJ1-4, with 9 bases aligning to TRBD1. The CDR3 loop spans 15 amino acids. Germline lookup yields CDR1 MNHNS and CDR2 SASEGT. V shed 6 bases, J shed 3 bases, and the junction held 5 bases outside the gene matches. CDR3 sequence: CASRGGDRANEKLFF. DNA for the CDR3: TGTGCCAGCAGGGGGGGGGACAGGGCTAATGAAAAACTGTTTTTT.

This clonotype was found many times. The V and J genes are TRBV18 and TRBJ2-1; 8 bases agree with TRBD2. After removal of 6 bases from V and 0 bases from J, the junction contained 7 bases not matched to a gene. CDR1 and CDR2 (germline): KGHSH, LQKENI. The CDR3 extends over 16 amino acids. Here the CDR3 DNA reads TGTGCCAGCTCTCGGGATGCGGGGGGCTCCTACAATGAGCAGTTCTTC. Its protein product is CASSRDAGGSYNEQFF.

This clonotype occurred many times. The chain couples TRBV30 to TRBJ2-2; D may correspond to TRBD1 or TRBD2 (5 bases each). In germline, CDR1 is GTSNPN, CDR2 SVGIG (reference sequence). This CDR3 has 12 residues. Deletions cut 8 bases from V and 6 bases from J, with 13 bases between. DNA for the CDR3: TGTGCCGGCCAACGGGACCCCGGGGAGCTGTTTTTT. Protein product: CAGQRDPGELFF. Full variable domain (missing parts from reference TRBV30 and TRBJ2-2): SQTIHQWPATLVQPVGSPLSLECTVEGTSNPNLYWYRQAAGRGLQLLFYSVGIGQISSEVPQNLSASRPQDRQFILSSKKLLLSDSGFYLCAGQRDPGELFFGEGSRLTVL.